This entry features one T cell receptor (beta chain) sequence. Antigen specificity is unknown. The assay was immunoSEQ multiplex PCR, and TCRdb's table has in-frame clones only and misses some. The sample carries about 88,000 clones, around nine tenths recorded once. This specimen belongs to a study of T cell responses to AZD1222 COVID-19 vaccine. Study-level findings and limits: With two AZD1222 doses given, Spike-specific TCR breadth and depth both rose. Samples come after the peak T cell response, not at day 14. Donors were chiefly white British, with a greater number of females, and clonal diversity was perhaps underestimated. Regions 160-218 and 743-854 dominated among vaccine-associated CD4 TCRs spanning spike.

This CDR3 comprises 12 residues. The clonotype was recovered from an adult in good health. The sequencing used peripheral blood, collected on day 0 of AZD1222 vaccination. The V call is TRBV21-1, the J call TRBJ1-2; TRBD1, the D gene given by the table, was not confirmed from the DNA. TRBV21-1 is tagged as a pseudogene. This CDR3 reads CASSSLRGGYTF. In DNA, the CDR3 is TGTGCCAGCAGCTCCCTCAGGGGAGGCTACACCTTC.